These T cell receptor beta chains were read from a single sample in a study of shared clonotypes between healthy human individuals. Assay used: immunoSEQ multiplex PCR; TCRdb lists only in-frame clones, some missing. In the table there are 800,000 or so clones, roughly 96% of which are singletons. The sample comprised naive CD8+ T cells sorted from blood. These receptors were taken from a man aged 25-40 years in good health. The CDR3 runs from the conserved cysteine through the conserved F or W. D genes are given only for firm matches. Clone sizes are given selectively: once, few, many, or a class where the clone is expanded.

CDR3 length	V gene	J gene	D gene	clone size	CDR3 DNA	CDR3 protein
15	TRBV27	TRBJ1-5	.	.	TGTGCCAGCAGTTTATCGCGGGGCCGAAATCAGCCCCAGCATTTT	CASSLSRGRNQPQHF
15	TRBV4-1	TRBJ2-7	TRBD2	.	TGCGCCAGCAGCCTTTTGGGGGAGGGTCCCTACGAGCAGTACTTC	CASSLLGEGPYEQYF
14	TRBV28	TRBJ2-5	.	.	TGTGCCAGCAGTTGGAGTAGCGACCAAGAGACCCAGTACTTC	CASSWSSDQETQYF
15	TRBV10-1	TRBJ1-1	.	.	TGCGCCAGCAGTGAGTCGTTAGTATTCGGGACTGAAGCTTTCTTT	CASSESLVFGTEAFF
17	TRBV7-8	TRBJ2-2	.	.	TGTGCCAGCAGCTTCCCAAGGGGGGAGGTGAACACCGGGGAGCTGTTTTTT	CASSFPRGEVNTGELFF
11	TRBV29-1	TRBJ2-7	.	.	TGCAGCGTCATTATGTCCTACGAGCAGTACTTC	CSVIMSYEQYF
16	TRBV7-9	TRBJ2-5	.	few	TGTGCCAGCACCCCTCGTCCTCGGGGCTACCAAGAGACCCAGTACTTC	CASTPRPRGYQETQYF
14	TRBV29-1	TRBJ2-3	TRBD2	.	TGCAGCGTTTTAGGACTAGCGGGAACAGATACGCAGTATTTT	CSVLGLAGTDTQYF
14	TRBV19	TRBJ2-5	TRBD2	.	TGTGCCAGTAAAGGGACTAGCGGGGTAGAGACCCAGTACTTC	CASKGTSGVETQYF
16	TRBV7-8	TRBJ2-7	TRBD1	.	TGTGCCAGCAGCCCAGCAAGGACAGGGGGAAGGTACGAGCAGTACTTC	CASSPARTGGRYEQYF
16	TRBV2	TRBJ2-1	.	.	TGTGCCAGCAGTGAGGACTCGTCCCGCTCCTACAATGAGCAGTTCTTC	CASSEDSSRSYNEQFF
16	TRBV27	TRBJ2-3	TRBD2	.	TGTGCCAGCAGTTTGCTCCAGGCGGGGGGGACAGATACGCAGTATTTT	CASSLLQAGGTDTQYF
21	TRBV7-6	TRBJ2-3	TRBD2	once	TGTGCCAGCAGCTTATTCTCGGTGCGGACTAGCGGGAGCTTAAGCACAGATACGCAGTATTTT	CASSLFSVRTSGSLSTDTQYF
11	TRBV6-6	TRBJ2-7	.	.	TGTGCCAGCAGTTCAGTTTACGAGCAGTACTTC	CASSSVYEQYF
13	TRBV9	TRBJ2-1	TRBD2	.	TGTGCCAGCAGCACGGGACTATCCTTTGTGCAGTTCTTC	CASSTGLSFVQFF
12	TRBV30	TRBJ2-7	.	few	TGTGCCTGGACCGGGCCTTCCTACGAGCAGTACTTC	CAWTGPSYEQYF
16	TRBV7-6	TRBJ2-1	TRBD2	.	TGTGCCAGCAGCTACCTCGGACTAGCGGCCAGGGATGAGCAGTTCTTC	CASSYLGLAARDEQFF
14	TRBV7-8	TRBJ2-7	TRBD1	.	TGTGCCAGCAGCCCTGGGACAGGTTCCTACGAGCAGTACTTC	CASSPGTGSYEQYF
15	TRBV27	TRBJ2-7	.	.	TGTGCCAGCAGTTTATTGGCAGGGTTTTCCTACGAGCAGTACTTC	CASSLLAGFSYEQYF
18	TRBV9	TRBJ2-2	.	.	TGTGCCAGCAGCACGAGGGTTCAGGATTCGCTAGCCTCCGGGGAGCTGTTTTTT	CASSTRVQDSLASGELFF
13	TRBV29-1	TRBJ2-7	TRBD1	.	TGCAGCGTTGTATCACAGGGGATCTACGAGCAGTACTTC	CSVVSQGIYEQYF
13	TRBV29-1	TRBJ2-2	TRBD1	.	TGCAGCGCCACCGGGACAGGGCCCGGGGAGCTGTTTTTT	CSATGTGPGELFF
14	TRBV11-2	TRBJ2-6	.	.	TGTGCCAGCAGCTTAGGACCTGGGGCCAACGTCCTGACTTTC	CASSLGPGANVLTF
19	TRBV6-4	TRBJ2-5	.	once	TGTGCCAGCGCGTTTTGGTATAGGGGAACAACCGATGGACAAGAGACCCAGTACTTC	CASAFWYRGTTDGQETQYF
17	TRBV5-1	TRBJ1-1	TRBD1	.	TGCGCCAGTCAAACAATTGGACAGGGGTTGAGTGTCGCTGAAGCTTTCTTT	CASQTIGQGLSVAEAFF
16	TRBV27	TRBJ2-5	.	.	TGTGCCAGCAGTTTAATGCAGGGGAGTCCTGTCGAGACCCAGTACTTC	CASSLMQGSPVETQYF
13	TRBV5-1	TRBJ1-1	.	.	TGCGCCAGCTTCGGGGGAGGGAACACTGAAGCTTTCTTT	CASFGGGNTEAFF
14	TRBV6-6	TRBJ2-7	.	.	TGTGCCAGCAGTTACTCGGGGACCTCCTACGAGCAGTACTTC	CASSYSGTSYEQYF
14	TRBV19	TRBJ1-2	TRBD1	.	TGTGCCAGTAGTATACAGGGGGCATCCTATGGCTACACCTTC	CASSIQGASYGYTF
16	TRBV11-3	TRBJ2-7	TRBD2	.	TGTGCCAGCAGCTTAAGATTAGCGGGAGGGTCCTACGAGCAGTACTTC	CASSLRLAGGSYEQYF
18	TRBV10-3	TRBJ2-5	.	.	TGTGCCATCAGTGAGACTCGAGGGGACATTGAGGGTCAAGAGACCCAGTACTTC	CAISETRGDIEGQETQYF
13	TRBV27	TRBJ1-2	.	.	TGTGCCAGCAGCCCCTCCGGGTTTTGGGGCTACACCTTC	CASSPSGFWGYTF
18	TRBV14	TRBJ2-1	TRBD2	.	TGTGCCAGCAGCCAAGAGCGGGAGGGTCCTCAAAAATACAATGAGCAGTTCTTC	CASSQEREGPQKYNEQFF
14	TRBV29-1	TRBJ2-7	TRBD2	.	TGCAGCGCCCGGGACGCGGGAGGGAGGTACGAGCAGTACTTC	CSARDAGGRYEQYF
16	TRBV5-6	TRBJ1-2	.	.	TGTGCCAGCAGCACCCGGGACACCGCCTATAACTATGGCTACACCTTC	CASSTRDTAYNYGYTF
15	TRBV4-1	TRBJ2-3	TRBD2	.	TGCGCCAGCAGCCAAGTCTGGGAGGGTGCAGATACGCAGTATTTT	CASSQVWEGADTQYF
11	TRBV4-1	TRBJ2-1	.	.	TGCGCCAGCAGCCCAGGGAATGAGCAGTTCTTC	CASSPGNEQFF
16	TRBV5-1	TRBJ2-1	.	.	TGCGCCAGCAGTGGCGGCGCGGGGGCCTCCTACAATGAGCAGTTCTTC	CASSGGAGASYNEQFF
15	TRBV5-6	TRBJ1-4	.	.	TGTGCCAGCAGCTTGAGGGGGGCGCCTGATGAAAAACTGTTTTTT	CASSLRGAPDEKLFF
12	TRBV10-3	TRBJ1-1	.	.	TGTGCCACCAGAGGGGGTAACACTGAAGCTTTCTTT	CATRGGNTEAFF
12	TRBV7-8	TRBJ1-1	.	.	TGTGCCAGCAGCTTAGAAGTGACTGAAGCTTTCTTT	CASSLEVTEAFF
16	TRBV29-1	TRBJ2-1	.	.	TGCAGCGTTGAAGGGACAGCAAGAGCGGTGCACAATGAGCAGTTCTTC	CSVEGTARAVHNEQFF
13	TRBV7-6	TRBJ2-7	TRBD1	.	TGTGCCAGCAGCCCCGGGACAGGTCACGAGCAGTACTTC	CASSPGTGHEQYF
13	TRBV6-1	TRBJ2-7	TRBD1	.	TGTGCCACCCCGGGACAGAACTCCTACGAGCAGTACTTC	CATPGQNSYEQYF
13	TRBV6-1	TRBJ2-7	.	.	TGTGCCAGCAGTGGCCGGACAGATTACGAGCAGTACTTC	CASSGRTDYEQYF